A single sample is the source of the 26 T cell receptor beta chains below, sequenced in a study of blood T cell repertoires in COVID-19. The table came from immunoSEQ multiplex PCR; TCRdb's copy has only in-frame clones and leaves some out. The sample shows approximately 180,000 clones, about 80% of them seen only once. Sequenced material: peripheral blood. These receptors were obtained from a woman in her 70s with acute or convalescent COVID-19.

The chain links TRBV12-5 to TRBJ2-1; 10 bases map to TRBD2. With V trimmed by 7 bases and J by 5 bases, 5 bases remained unmatched. CDR1 LGHNT and CDR2 FRNRAP come from the germline V gene. This CDR3 has 14 residues. CDR3 coding DNA: TGTGCTAGTGCCGTGGGACTAGCGCACAATGAGCAGTTCTTC. It encodes CASAVGLAHNEQFF. Based on the CDR3 plus reference TRBV12-5 and TRBJ2-1, the full variable domain is DARVTQTPRHKVTEMGQEVTMRCQPILGHNTVFWYRQTMMQGLELLAYFRNRAPLDDSGMPKDRFSAEMPDATLATLKIQPSEPRDSAVYFCASAVGLAHNEQFFGPGTRLTVL.

The rearrangement links TRBV6-6 to TRBJ2-2; D is perhaps TRBD1 (6 bases). V dropped 6 bases and J dropped 1 base, with 12 bases sitting between them. The CDR3 runs to 15 residues. Germline V gene data show CDR1 as MNHNY and CDR2 as SVGAGI (reference sequence). CDR3 sequence (DNA): TGTGCCAGCAGCGGACAGAATTTGAACACCGGGGAGCTGTTTTTT. Residues: CASSGQNLNTGELFF.

This clone was seen a handful of times. The chain is built from TRBV6-5 and TRBJ1-1; D might be TRBD1 (5 bases). This CDR3 region has 13 residues. The germline V gene encodes CDR1 MNHEY and CDR2 SVGAGI. Trimming cost V 6 bases and J 3 bases, with 11 bases left between them. DNA of the CDR3: TGTGCCAGCAGACCCCCCAGGGACACTGAAGCTTTCTTT. This encodes CASRPPRDTEAFF.

The rearrangement uses TRBV24-1 and TRBJ1-5, with D perhaps TRBD1 (5 bases). V was clipped by 2 bases and J by 7 bases, with 11 bases between them. This CDR3 is built from 14 residues. Per the germline V gene, CDR1 is KGHDR and CDR2 is SFDVKD. CDR3 DNA: TGTGCCACCAGTGATTGGCAGGGAAACCAGCCCCAGCATTTT. It specifies CATSDWQGNQPQHF.

This sequence joins TRBV5-1 and TRBJ1-1; TRBD1 is a possible D gene (5 bases). This CDR3 has 14 amino acids. Looked up from germline, CDR1 is SGHRS and CDR2 is YFSETQ. Trimming cost V 2 bases and J 0 bases, with 8 bases left between them. CDR3 residues: CASSFAGLNTEAFF. The CDR3 nucleotides are TGCGCCAGCAGCTTTGCAGGGCTGAACACTGAAGCTTTCTTT.

The V gene is TRBV5-1, the J gene TRBJ2-1, with 9 positions matching TRBD2. The J segment lost 12 bases and the V segment lost 5 bases, leaving 6 bases of the junction unmatched. The CDR3 consists of 12 residues. The germline V gene encodes CDR1 SGHRS and CDR2 YFSETQ. The CDR3 DNA reads TGCGCCAGCAGGACTAGCGGAGGGGGGCAGTTCTTC. It encodes CASRTSGGGQFF.

The chain couples TRBV11-1 to TRBJ2-5; TRBD2 is a possible D gene (5 bases). The CDR3 extends over 16 amino acids. The V gene's germline CDR1 is SGHAT and CDR2 FQDESV (reference sequence). V was pared by 2 bases and J by 6 bases, with 19 bases between. The CDR3, as DNA: TGTGCCAGCAGCTTAAGACTAACTGGGGAAGGAAAGACCCAGTACTTC. It codes for CASSLRLTGEGKTQYF.

V and J are TRBV28 and TRBJ1-6; D call uncertain. The germline V and J ends were trimmed by 6 bases and 7 bases, with 19 bases remaining between them. Per the germline V gene, CDR1 is MDHEN and CDR2 is SYDVKM. The CDR3 has 16 residues. The CDR3 DNA reads as TGTGCCAGCAGCTCCACCCCCGCGGTAAGGAATTCACCCCTCCACTTT. Translating it yields CASSSTPAVRNSPLHF.

This clone has just one count. This chain uses TRBV3-1 (or the pseudogene TRBV3-2) with TRBJ2-7; TRBD2 agrees at 9 bases. This CDR3 comprises 16 residues. The J segment lost 2 bases and the V segment lost 5 bases, leaving 10 bases of the junction unmatched. CDR1 is LGHDT and CDR2 is YNNKEL in the germline V gene (reference sequence). CDR3 amino acids: CASSTLSGGGAYEQYF. The CDR3, as DNA: TGTGCCAGCAGCACCCTTAGCGGGGGTGGCGCCTACGAGCAGTACTTC.

The chain employs TRBV3-1 (or the pseudogene TRBV3-2) and TRBJ2-2, with D possibly matching TRBD1 (8 bases). Trimming took off 6 bases at V and 1 base at J, with 18 bases between the two ends. CDR3 length: 17 residues. Germline lookup yields CDR1 LGHDT and CDR2 YNNKEL (reference sequence). Here the CDR3 reads CASSPTGGQGNTGELFF. DNA for the CDR3: TGTGCCAGCAGTCCAACGGGAGGACAGGGGAACACCGGGGAGCTGTTTTTT.

The chain has TRBV6-5 and TRBJ1-6, with D possibly TRBD1 on 5 matching bases. The CDR3 covers 15 residues. Trimming removed 5 bases at V and 3 bases at J, with 11 bases between. Germline V gives CDR1 MNHEY, CDR2 SVGAGI. As DNA, the CDR3 is TGTGCCAGCAGTATCGGCGACAGCTATAATTCACCCCTCCACTTT. Translated: CASSIGDSYNSPLHF.

The chain combines TRBV2 with TRBJ2-7; 10 positions agree with TRBD2. Germline trimming cut 6 bases from V and 3 bases from J; bases unmatched to any gene: 5. CDR3 length equals 14 residues. CDR1 and CDR2 from the germline V gene are SNHLY and FYNNEI. The CDR3 region is CASRPGLAYYEQYF. The CDR3 region has the DNA TGTGCCAGCAGGCCGGGACTAGCGTACTACGAGCAGTACTTC. Full variable domain (outside the CDR3, taken from reference TRBV2 and TRBJ2-7): EPEVTQTPSHQVTQMGQEVILRCVPISNHLYFYWYRQILGQKVEFLVSFYNNEISEKSEIFDDQFSVERPDGSNFTLKIRSTKLEDSAMYFCASRPGLAYYEQYFGPGTRLTVT.

This rearrangement joins TRBV29-1 to TRBJ2-7, with TRBD2 matching 14 bases. Looked up from germline, CDR1 is SQVTM and CDR2 is ANQGSEA. CDR3 size: 14 residues. V was pared by 4 bases and J by 1 base, with 0 bases of the junction left unmatched. The CDR3 nucleotides are TGCAGCGTTGGGACTAGCGGGAGGTCCTACGAGCAGTACTTC. Translation gives CSVGTSGRSYEQYF.

The chain joins TRBV5-4 to TRBJ1-1; maybe TRBD1 (5 bases). Between the trimmed V and J ends, which lost 7 bases and 0 bases, there was a span of 16 bases. Germline CDR1 is SGHNT and CDR2 is YYREEE (reference sequence). The CDR3 is 15 amino acids. For the CDR3, the DNA is TGTGCCAGCTCCGGGGGTGGTATGATGAACACTGAAGCTTTCTTT. It yields the protein CASSGGGMMNTEAFF.

There are a few counts of this clone. This rearrangement joins TRBV7-2 to TRBJ1-5; D unresolved. Trimming pared 1 base from V and 7 bases from J, leaving 5 bases between. The CDR3 is made up of 12 amino acids. Germline V gene data show CDR1 as SGHTA and CDR2 as FQGNSA. CDR3 bases: TGTGCCAGCAGCTTAGATCGGCAGCCCCAGCATTTT. Residues: CASSLDRQPQHF.

The chain uses TRBV18 and TRBJ2-5, with D unclear. Germline V gives CDR1 KGHSH, CDR2 LQKENI. CDR3 size: 15 residues. With 3 bases removed from V and 0 bases from J, the gap between germline ends came to 11 bases. CDR3 in amino acids: CASSPLPGDQETQYF. The CDR3 DNA is TGTGCCAGCTCACCTCTTCCAGGCGACCAAGAGACCCAGTACTTC.

J is TRBJ2-5 and V is TRBV4-3; no reliable D call. Germline V gene sequence: CDR1 LGHNA, CDR2 YSLEER. Trimming removed 0 bases at V and 5 bases at J, with 13 bases between. The CDR3 spans 15 residues. The CDR3: CASSQDTVVAETQYF. The CDR3 DNA reads TGCGCCAGCAGCCAAGATACAGTCGTGGCCGAGACCCAGTACTTC.

This sequence joins TRBV4-3 and TRBJ1-2; the match to TRBD1 covers 11 bases. The J segment lost 6 bases and the V segment lost 4 bases, leaving 16 bases of the junction unmatched. The CDR3 loop spans 18 amino acids. Germline CDR1 and CDR2: LGHNA and YSLEER. CDR3 in DNA: TGCGCCAGCAGCCCAGATGGAGCTTGGGGACAGGGGGGTGATGGCTACACCTTC. Encoded protein: CASSPDGAWGQGGDGYTF.

V is TRBV13 and J is TRBJ2-1; 9 bases map to TRBD1. V lost 5 bases to trimming and J lost 14 bases; unmatched junction nucleotides: 10. CDR3 size: 13 residues. The germline V gene has CDR1 PRHDT and CDR2 FYEKMQ (reference sequence). Here the CDR3 reads CASSPGTGTGEFF. The CDR3, as DNA: TGTGCCAGCAGCCCAGGGACAGGGACGGGGGAGTTCTTC.

The V and J genes are TRBV28 and TRBJ1-3; D not certain. Germline assignment: CDR1 MDHEN and CDR2 SYDVKM. The V end was cut by 2 bases, the J end by 0 bases, with 11 bases between. CDR3 size: 16 residues. The CDR3 nucleotides are TGTGCCAGCAGTTTAAGACTTACGAGCTCTGGAAACACCATATATTTT. This encodes CASSLRLTSSGNTIYF.

Only one count was recorded for this clone. This chain uses TRBV19 with TRBJ1-2; possible D gene TRBD1, 5 bases. The CDR3 totals 13 residues. The germline V and J ends were trimmed by 4 bases and 8 bases, with 14 bases remaining between them. Per the germline V gene, CDR1 is LNHDA and CDR2 is SQIVND (reference sequence). The CDR3 sequence is CASSRVREDGYTF. The CDR3 bases are TGTGCCAGTAGTAGGGTCAGGGAGGACGGCTACACCTTC. Filled out from reference TRBV19 and TRBJ1-2, the complete variable domain reads DGGITQSPKYLFRKEGQNVTLSCEQNLNHDAMYWYRQDPGQGLRLIYYSQIVNDFQKGDIAEGYSVSREKKESFPLTVTSAQKNPTAFYLCASSRVREDGYTFGSGTRLTVV.

The V call is TRBV27, the J call TRBJ1-2, with TRBD1 matching over 7 bases. V lost 6 bases, J lost 4 bases, and 8 bases stayed unmatched. The germline CDR1 and CDR2 sequences are MNHEY and SMNVEV (reference sequence). This CDR3 contains 14 residues. The DNA for the CDR3 is TGTGCCAGCAGCCCGACAGGGTCCCTCTATGGCTACACCTTC. It yields the protein CASSPTGSLYGYTF.

V usage is TRBV11-2 and J usage is TRBJ2-1, with TRBD1 matching 7 bases. Germline CDR1 is SGHAT and CDR2 is FQNNGV. V gave up 5 bases and J gave up 2 bases; unmatched junction bases: 12. This CDR3 is built from 17 residues. CDR3 sequence: CASSGTSPGTAYNEQFF. The DNA for the CDR3 is TGTGCCAGCAGCGGAACCTCCCCCGGGACAGCCTACAATGAGCAGTTCTTC.

The chain has TRBV7-9 and TRBJ2-7, with 7 bases fitting TRBD1. Germline CDR1 and CDR2: SEHNR and FQNEAQ (reference sequence). Unmatched junction bases numbered 5, after V lost 1 base and J lost 2 bases. The CDR3 has 15 residues. CDR3 sequence reads: CASSLEGQRAYEQYF. CDR3 nucleotides: TGTGCCAGCAGCTTAGAGGGACAGCGTGCCTACGAGCAGTACTTC.

The chain uses TRBV4-1 and TRBJ2-1; weak D call: TRBD1 (5 bases). Germline CDR1 is MGHRA and CDR2 is YSYEKL. The CDR3 runs to 14 residues. V dropped 1 base and J dropped 8 bases, with 12 bases sitting between them. CDR3 region: CASSQGQGADEQFF. The CDR3 coding sequence is TGCGCCAGCAGCCAAGGTCAGGGCGCCGATGAGCAGTTCTTC.

The chain employs TRBV6-6 and TRBJ2-2; TRBD2 matches 13 bases. V was clipped by 6 bases and J by 4 bases; unmatched bases: 8. CDR1 is MNHNY, CDR2 SVGAGI, per germline (reference sequence). This CDR3 is built from 17 residues. CDR3 nucleotide sequence: TGTGCCAGCAGCCGACTAGCGGGGGGCGACTCCACCGGGGAGCTGTTTTTT. Residues: CASSRLAGGDSTGELFF.